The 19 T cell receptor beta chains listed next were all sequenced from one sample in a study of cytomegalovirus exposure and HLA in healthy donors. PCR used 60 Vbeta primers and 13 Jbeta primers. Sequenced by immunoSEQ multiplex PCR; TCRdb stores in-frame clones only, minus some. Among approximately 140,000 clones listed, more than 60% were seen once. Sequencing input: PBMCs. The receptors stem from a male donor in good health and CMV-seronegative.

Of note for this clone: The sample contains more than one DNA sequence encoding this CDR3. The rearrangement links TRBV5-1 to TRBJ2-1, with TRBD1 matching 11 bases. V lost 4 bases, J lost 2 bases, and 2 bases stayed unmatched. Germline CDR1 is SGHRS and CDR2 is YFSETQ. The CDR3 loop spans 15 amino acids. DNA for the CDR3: TGCGCCAGCAGCCCGGGACAGGGGGCCTACAATGAGCAGTTCTTC. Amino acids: CASSPGQGAYNEQFF.

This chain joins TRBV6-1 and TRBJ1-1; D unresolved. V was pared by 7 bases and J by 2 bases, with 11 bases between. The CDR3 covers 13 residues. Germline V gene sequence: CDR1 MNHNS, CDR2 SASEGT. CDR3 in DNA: TGTGCCAGCACGCGGGAAGGCAACACTGAAGCTTTCTTT. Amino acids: CASTREGNTEAFF.

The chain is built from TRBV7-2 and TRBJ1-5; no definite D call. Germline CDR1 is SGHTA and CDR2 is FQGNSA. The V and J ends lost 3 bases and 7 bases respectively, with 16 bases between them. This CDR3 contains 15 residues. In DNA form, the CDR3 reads TGTGCCAGCAGCTTGGGCGCTTCACAGAGCCAGCCCCAGCATTTT. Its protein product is CASSLGASQSQPQHF.

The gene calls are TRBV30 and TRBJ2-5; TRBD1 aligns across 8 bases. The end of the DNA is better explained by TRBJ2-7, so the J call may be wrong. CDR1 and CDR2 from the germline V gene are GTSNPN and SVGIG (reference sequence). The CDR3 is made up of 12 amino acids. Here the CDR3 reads CAWKTGAYEQYF. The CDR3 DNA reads TGTGCCTGGAAGACAGGGGCCTACGAGCAGTACTTC.

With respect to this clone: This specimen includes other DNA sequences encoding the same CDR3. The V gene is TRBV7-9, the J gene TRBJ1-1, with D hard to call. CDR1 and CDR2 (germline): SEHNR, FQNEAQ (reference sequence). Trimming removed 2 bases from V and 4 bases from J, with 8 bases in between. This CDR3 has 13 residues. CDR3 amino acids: CASSLSSGTEAFF. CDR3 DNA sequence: TGTGCCAGCAGCTTAAGTTCGGGCACTGAAGCTTTCTTT.

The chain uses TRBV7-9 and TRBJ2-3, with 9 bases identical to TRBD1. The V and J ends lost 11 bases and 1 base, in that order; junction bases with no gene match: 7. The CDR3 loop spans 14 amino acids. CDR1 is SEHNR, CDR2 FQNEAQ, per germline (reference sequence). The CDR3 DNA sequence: TGTGCCGGAGAGGACAGGGGCCGCACAGATACGCAGTATTTT. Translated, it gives CAGEDRGRTDTQYF.

The CDR3 DNA reads TGTGCCAGCAGCTTAACCCTACCTAGCGGGGGGGCAGAGACCCAGTACTTC. Its protein is CASSLTLPSGGAETQYF. The rearrangement uses TRBV11-2 and TRBJ2-5; TRBD2 matches at 12 bases. In germline, CDR1 is SGHAT, CDR2 FQNNGV. Trimming removed 2 bases from V and 4 bases from J; junction bases left unmatched: 8. The CDR3 extends over 17 amino acids.

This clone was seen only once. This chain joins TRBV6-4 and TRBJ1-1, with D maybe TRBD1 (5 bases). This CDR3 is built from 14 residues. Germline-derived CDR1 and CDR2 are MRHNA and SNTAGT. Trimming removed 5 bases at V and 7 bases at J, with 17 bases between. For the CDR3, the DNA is TGTGCCAGCAGTCAAACGGGGGGGATGGATGAAGCTTTCTTT. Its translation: CASSQTGGMDEAFF.

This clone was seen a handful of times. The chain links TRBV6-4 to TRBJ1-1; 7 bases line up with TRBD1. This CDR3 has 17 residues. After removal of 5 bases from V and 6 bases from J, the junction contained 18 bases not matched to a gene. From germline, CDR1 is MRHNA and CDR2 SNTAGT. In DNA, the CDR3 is TGTGCCAGCAGTCCTCCCGGACAGGACCTCCATCTCGCTGAAGCTTTCTTT. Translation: CASSPPGQDLHLAEAFF.

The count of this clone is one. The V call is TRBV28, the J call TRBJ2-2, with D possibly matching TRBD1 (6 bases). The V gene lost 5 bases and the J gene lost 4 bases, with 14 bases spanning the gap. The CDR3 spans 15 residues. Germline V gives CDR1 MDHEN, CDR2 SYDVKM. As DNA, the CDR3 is TGTGCCAGCAGTCCTCCCGGACAGATCACCGGGGAGCTGTTTTTT. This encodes CASSPPGQITGELFF.

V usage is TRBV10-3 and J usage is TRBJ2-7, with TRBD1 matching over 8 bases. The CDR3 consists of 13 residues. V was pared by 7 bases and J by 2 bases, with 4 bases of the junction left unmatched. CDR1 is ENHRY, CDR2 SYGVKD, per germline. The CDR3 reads CAITPGQAYEQYF. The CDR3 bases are TGTGCCATCACCCCGGGACAGGCCTACGAGCAGTACTTC.

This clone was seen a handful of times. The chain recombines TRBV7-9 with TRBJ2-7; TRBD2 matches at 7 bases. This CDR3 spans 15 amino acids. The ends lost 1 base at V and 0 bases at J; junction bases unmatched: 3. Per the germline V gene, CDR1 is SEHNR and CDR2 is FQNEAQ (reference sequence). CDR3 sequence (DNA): TGTGCCAGCAGCTTAGTGTCGGGGGGCTCCTACGAGCAGTACTTC. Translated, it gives CASSLVSGGSYEQYF.

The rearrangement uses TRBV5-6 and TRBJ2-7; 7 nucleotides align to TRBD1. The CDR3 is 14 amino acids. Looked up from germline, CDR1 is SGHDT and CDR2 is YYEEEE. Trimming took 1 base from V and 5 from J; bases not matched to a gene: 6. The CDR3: CASSLMKGANEQYF. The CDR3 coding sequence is TGTGCCAGCAGCTTGATGAAGGGGGCTAACGAGCAGTACTTC.

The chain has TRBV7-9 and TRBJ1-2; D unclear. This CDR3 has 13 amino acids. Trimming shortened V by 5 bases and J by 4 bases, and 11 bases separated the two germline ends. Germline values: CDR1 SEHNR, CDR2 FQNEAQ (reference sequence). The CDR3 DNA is TGTGCCAGCAGCCCCCTTGAGGGCTATGGCTACACCTTC. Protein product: CASSPLEGYGYTF.

The chain's CDR3 is CASSLNSDGIRNTGELFF. CDR3 DNA sequence: TGCGCCAGCAGCTTGAATTCCGACGGGATAAGGAACACCGGGGAGCTGTTTTTT. This chain joins TRBV5-1 and TRBJ2-2, with a possible D match to TRBD2 (5 bases). Trimming took off 1 base at V and 1 base at J, with 17 bases between the two ends. The CDR3 extends over 18 amino acids. From germline, CDR1 is SGHRS and CDR2 YFSETQ.

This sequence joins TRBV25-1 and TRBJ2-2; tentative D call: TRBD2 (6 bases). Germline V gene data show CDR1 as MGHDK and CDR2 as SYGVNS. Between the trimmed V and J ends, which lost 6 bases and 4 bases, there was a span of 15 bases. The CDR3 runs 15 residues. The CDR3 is CASSREGGFTGELFF. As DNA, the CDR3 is TGTGCCAGCAGCCGCGAGGGAGGTTTCACCGGGGAGCTGTTTTTT.

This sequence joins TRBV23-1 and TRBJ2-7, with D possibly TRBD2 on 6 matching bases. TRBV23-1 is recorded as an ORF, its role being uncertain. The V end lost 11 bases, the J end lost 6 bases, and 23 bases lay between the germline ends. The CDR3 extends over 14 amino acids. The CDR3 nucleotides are TGCGCCGGGACCGGGACTGGGCTCTGTTGCGAGCAGTACTTC. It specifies CAGTGTGLCCEQYF.

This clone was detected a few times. The CDR3 DNA follows: TGTGCCAGCAGCCGTCTATTGGGCTTGACAGAATCCTACGAGCAGTACTTC. Its protein product is CASSRLLGLTESYEQYF. J is TRBJ2-7 and V is TRBV7-8; tentative D call: TRBD1 (5 bases). Trimming pared 5 bases from V and 1 base from J, leaving 21 bases between. Germline lookup yields CDR1 SGHVS and CDR2 FQNEAQ. This CDR3 has 17 amino acids.

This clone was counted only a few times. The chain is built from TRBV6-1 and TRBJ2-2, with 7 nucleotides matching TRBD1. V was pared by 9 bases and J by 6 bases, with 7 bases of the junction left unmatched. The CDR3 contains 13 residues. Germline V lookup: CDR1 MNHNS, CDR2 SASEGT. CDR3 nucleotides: TGTGCCAGTACCGACAGGGTGGCCGGGGAGCTGTTTTTT. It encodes CASTDRVAGELFF.